These 27 T cell receptor beta chains came from one sample sequenced in a study of blood T cell repertoires in COVID-19. The data were produced by immunoSEQ multiplex PCR, yet TCRdb's version contains in-frame clones alone and is incomplete. The repertoire includes hundreds of thousands of clones, roughly 89% of them detected once, and 10% sits in the top ten. Input material: PBMCs or T cells enriched from blood (not recorded which). Receptor source: a woman between 50 and 59 years old who had recovered from COVID-19.

This chain links TRBV29-1 with TRBJ2-1, with 10 bases that match TRBD2. CDR1 and CDR2 from the germline V gene are SQVTM and ANQGSEA. This CDR3 has 13 amino acids. Trimming at V came to 6 bases and at J to 6 bases, leaving 5 bases not matched to a gene. The CDR3 sequence is CSVESGGANEQFF. CDR3 DNA: TGCAGCGTAGAGAGCGGGGGGGCCAATGAGCAGTTCTTC.

This clone was seen just once. The rearrangement uses TRBV3-1 (or the pseudogene TRBV3-2) and TRBJ2-7; 10 nucleotides line up with TRBD1. Germline loops: CDR1 LGHDT, CDR2 YNNKEL (reference sequence). The CDR3 is made up of 16 amino acids. The V segment lost 5 bases and the J segment 2 bases; nucleotides outside the gene matches: 9. The CDR3 DNA sequence: TGTGCCAGCAGCTCGGCCGGACAGGGGGACCCCTACGAGCAGTACTTC. Protein: CASSSAGQGDPYEQYF.

The chain joins TRBV9 to TRBJ1-6; TRBD1 is a possible D gene (5 bases). The germline V gene has CDR1 SGDLS and CDR2 YYNGEE. Trimming removed 3 bases from V and 9 bases from J, with 7 bases in between. CDR3 length equals 12 residues. The CDR3 DNA sequence: TGTGCCAGCAGCGGAGACAGTTCACCCCTCCACTTT. Amino acids: CASSGDSSPLHF.

The rearrangement links TRBV4-1 to TRBJ2-1, with TRBD2 matching over 15 bases. The CDR3 totals 18 residues. The trim removed 4 bases at V and 0 bases at J, leaving 4 bases unmatched. The V gene's germline CDR1 is MGHRA and CDR2 YSYEKL. The CDR3 is CASSPGLAGGSSYNEQFF. The CDR3 nucleotides are TGCGCCAGCAGCCCGGGACTAGCGGGGGGTAGCTCCTACAATGAGCAGTTCTTC.

The chain has TRBV10-3 and TRBJ2-7, with a weak D call TRBD2 (5 bases). Trimming left V 4 bases short and J 0 bases short, with 10 bases between. The CDR3 is 14 amino acids. The germline V gene encodes CDR1 ENHRY and CDR2 SYGVKD. CDR3 nucleotide sequence: TGTGCCATCAGTGTGACTACTCCCTCCTACGAGCAGTACTTC. Its protein product is CAISVTTPSYEQYF.

This clone was counted once. The rearrangement links TRBV15 to TRBJ1-2; no clear D. Trimming pared 0 bases from V and 11 bases from J, leaving 10 bases between. Germline V lookup: CDR1 LNHNV, CDR2 YYDKDF (reference sequence). The CDR3 is made up of 12 amino acids. As DNA, the CDR3 is TGTGCCACCAGCAGAGAGGCAGGTAGTTACACCTTC. This sequence encodes CATSREAGSYTF. Filled out from reference TRBV15 and TRBJ1-2, the complete variable domain reads DAMVIQNPRYQVTQFGKPVTLSCSQTLNHNVMYWYQQKSSQAPKLLFHYYDKDFNNEADTPDNFQSRRPNTSFCFLDIRSPGLGDTAMYLCATSREAGSYTFGSGTRLTVV.

The genes are TRBV2 and TRBJ2-1; 12 positions match TRBD2. After removal of 6 bases from V and 10 bases from J, the junction contained 4 bases not matched to a gene. The CDR3 is 13 amino acids. Germline values: CDR1 SNHLY, CDR2 FYNNEI. CDR3 residues: CASRLAGGIEQFF. CDR3 DNA sequence: TGTGCCAGCAGACTAGCGGGGGGAATCGAGCAGTTCTTC.

V usage is TRBV20-1 and J usage is TRBJ1-3, with no clear D. Trimming removed 3 bases from V and 4 bases from J, with 13 bases in between. This CDR3 has 14 residues. Germline V gives CDR1 DFQATT, CDR2 SNEGSKA (reference sequence). CDR3 in amino acids: CSASNEGLGNTIYF. The CDR3 coding sequence is TGCAGTGCTAGTAATGAGGGCCTCGGAAACACCATATATTTT.

This clone was picked up a small number of times. The J gene is TRBJ1-6, the V gene TRBV6-1; D uncertain. Germline CDR1 MNHNS, CDR2 SASEGT. The CDR3 extends over 18 amino acids. V dropped 2 bases and J dropped 0 bases, with 14 bases sitting between them. The DNA for the CDR3 is TGTGCCAGCAGTGAATTAGGAATTGGGAGCTCCTATAATTCACCCCTCCACTTT. This translates into CASSELGIGSSYNSPLHF.

This clone turned up a few times. The chain links TRBV15 to TRBJ1-2; 7 bases map to TRBD1. V was pared by 0 bases and J by 6 bases, with 7 bases of the junction left unmatched. The CDR3 sequence is 15 residues long. Germline V gene sequence: CDR1 LNHNV, CDR2 YYDKDF (reference sequence). The CDR3 coding sequence is TGTGCCACCAGCAGAGATTCGGCAGGGACAGATGGCTACACCTTC. It is translated as CATSRDSAGTDGYTF.

The chain employs TRBV7-9 and TRBJ2-1; 10 bases map to TRBD1. Germline V gives CDR1 SEHNR, CDR2 FQNEAQ (reference sequence). With 5 bases clipped from V and 8 bases from J, the junction kept 6 bases outside the gene matches. CDR3 length: 14 residues. In DNA, the CDR3 is TGTGCCAGCAGCATTCCGGGACAGGGGTATGAGCAGTTCTTC. Amino acid sequence: CASSIPGQGYEQFF.

This chain joins TRBV12-3 or TRBV12-4 and TRBJ1-2; 9 bases line up with TRBD1. The CDR3 sequence is 13 residues long. Germline trimming cut 5 bases from V and 7 bases from J; bases unmatched to any gene: 5. The CDR3 loop is CASSRGQGVGYTF. As DNA, the CDR3 is TGTGCCAGCAGTAGGGGACAGGGTGTTGGCTACACCTTC.

This clone came up once. The chain uses TRBV4-3 and TRBJ1-1; D perhaps matches TRBD1 (5 bases). Germline V gives CDR1 LGHNA, CDR2 YSLEER. V dropped 1 base and J dropped 2 bases, with 11 bases sitting between them. CDR3 length equals 15 residues. CDR3 in amino acids: CASSQASGGNTEAFF. Written as DNA, the CDR3 is TGCGCCAGCAGCCAAGCATCGGGGGGAAACACTGAAGCTTTCTTT.

The chain recombines TRBV5-5 with TRBJ1-6; D perhaps matches TRBD1 (6 bases). V was shortened by 0 bases and J by 9 bases, with 13 bases between the two germline ends. CDR1 and CDR2 from the germline V gene are SGHKS and YYEKEE (reference sequence). The CDR3 extends over 15 amino acids. The CDR3 sequence: CASSLEPRGGSPLHF. CDR3 bases: TGTGCCAGCAGCTTGGAGCCCCGAGGGGGTTCACCCCTCCACTTT.

The rearrangement links TRBV5-4 to TRBJ1-2; D is perhaps TRBD1 (6 bases). The CDR3 spans 14 residues. Trimming removed 2 bases from V and 8 bases from J, with 16 bases in between. Germline V lookup: CDR1 SGHNT, CDR2 YYREEE (reference sequence). In DNA, the CDR3 is TGTGCCAGCAGCTTCAACAGGGAAGTATTCGGCTACACCTTC. Its protein is CASSFNREVFGYTF.

This chain links TRBV7-3 with TRBJ2-5; tentative D call: TRBD1 (5 bases). V was pared by 3 bases and J by 2 bases, with 10 bases between. The germline V gene encodes CDR1 SGHTA and CDR2 FQGTGA. This CDR3 is built from 14 residues. The CDR3 DNA reads as TGTGCCAGCAGCTTTGGGGCAGGTCAAGAGACCCAGTACTTC. It codes for CASSFGAGQETQYF.

V is TRBV18 and J is TRBJ2-7; TRBD1 matches at 8 bases. CDR1 is KGHSH, CDR2 LQKENI, per germline. V lost 4 bases to trimming and J lost 2 bases; unmatched junction nucleotides: 13. The CDR3 has 17 residues. For the CDR3, the DNA is TGTGCCAGCTCACTAACCTCTAGCAGGGGGCGTCCCTACGAGCAGTACTTC. Translated: CASSLTSSRGRPYEQYF. Full variable domain (remainder filled in from reference TRBV18 and TRBJ2-7): NAGVMQNPRHLVRRRGQEARLRCSPMKGHSHVYWYRQLPEEGLKFMVYLQKENIIDESGMPKERFSAEFPKEGPSILRIQQVVRGDSAAYFCASSLTSSRGRPYEQYFGPGTRLTVT.

The rearrangement uses TRBV19 and TRBJ1-5; 9 nucleotides line up with TRBD1. With 5 bases clipped from V and 7 bases from J, the junction kept 6 bases outside the gene matches. This CDR3 contains 14 residues. Germline V gives CDR1 LNHDA, CDR2 SQIVND (reference sequence). As DNA, the CDR3 is TGTGCCAGTAGTCTGGGACAGGGTACCCAGCCCCAGCATTTT. Its protein product is CASSLGQGTQPQHF.

This chain joins TRBV18 and TRBJ2-3; the D gene is possibly TRBD2 (6 bases). Per the germline V gene, CDR1 is KGHSH and CDR2 is LQKENI. Trimming cost V 3 bases and J 5 bases, with 12 bases left between them. The CDR3 is 14 residues long. CDR3 amino acids: CASSPGLSQDTQYF. The CDR3 coding sequence is TGTGCCAGCTCACCGGGACTCTCTCAAGATACGCAGTATTTT. The full variable domain, rest sourced from reference TRBV18 and TRBJ2-3, is NAGVMQNPRHLVRRRGQEARLRCSPMKGHSHVYWYRQLPEEGLKFMVYLQKENIIDESGMPKERFSAEFPKEGPSILRIQQVVRGDSAAYFCASSPGLSQDTQYFGPGTRLTVL.

The rearrangement uses TRBV7-8 and TRBJ1-3; D might be TRBD1 (6 bases). Germline V gene sequence: CDR1 SGHVS, CDR2 FQNEAQ. This CDR3 has 19 amino acids. V shed 10 bases and J shed 0 bases, with 28 bases lying between them. CDR3 DNA: TGTGCCACGGCTCCCCGGGGGGGCAGGGGCCAATACTCTGGAAACACCATATATTTT. Amino acid sequence: CATAPRGGRGQYSGNTIYF.

The chain employs TRBV7-8 and TRBJ1-5; no clear D. CDR3 length: 15 amino acids. Germline CDR1 is SGHVS and CDR2 is FQNEAQ. V shed 1 base and J shed 4 bases, with 11 bases lying between them. The CDR3 DNA is TGTGCCAGCAGCTTAGTGACAACGACGAATCAGCCCCAGCATTTT. Its translation is CASSLVTTTNQPQHF.

The chain links TRBV18 to TRBJ2-5; weak D call: TRBD2 (6 bases). Between the trimmed V and J ends, which lost 4 bases and 2 bases, there was a span of 11 bases. Germline CDR1 reads KGHSH; CDR2 reads LQKENI. This CDR3 has 14 residues. CDR3 DNA sequence: TGTGCCAGCTCACGGAATGGGGGGCAAGAGACCCAGTACTTC. It specifies CASSRNGGQETQYF.

The rearrangement links TRBV4-2 to TRBJ2-3; D may be TRBD2 (6 bases). This CDR3 has 21 residues. Trimming removed 0 bases at V and 0 bases at J, with 25 bases between. Germline CDR1 LGHNA, CDR2 YNFKEQ. The CDR3 region is CASSQENFAGKIRRSTDTQYF. In DNA, the CDR3 is TGTGCCAGCAGCCAAGAAAATTTTGCGGGGAAAATCCGTCGCAGCACAGATACGCAGTATTTT.

The genes are TRBV5-1 and TRBJ2-2; the D gene is possibly TRBD1 (6 bases). V was cut by 6 bases and J by 3 bases, with 12 bases left in between. The CDR3 covers 14 residues. CDR1 is SGHRS, CDR2 YFSETQ, per germline. The CDR3 protein is CASTLAGDTGELFF. The CDR3 region has the DNA TGCGCCAGCACCCTAGCAGGGGACACCGGGGAGCTGTTTTTT.

The rearrangement uses TRBV19 and TRBJ2-7, with D possibly TRBD1 on 5 matching bases. The V gene lost 6 bases and the J gene lost 3 bases, with 21 bases spanning the gap. The CDR3 loop spans 16 amino acids. Germline CDR1 LNHDA, CDR2 SQIVND (reference sequence). This chain's CDR3 is CASSELNQGRHYEQYF. CDR3 sequence (DNA): TGTGCCAGTAGCGAGCTAAACCAGGGAAGACACTACGAGCAGTACTTC.

CDR3 residues: CASSLSLDTEKLFF. Written as DNA, the CDR3 is TGTGCCAGCAGCTTATCGCTTGACACGGAAAAACTGTTTTTT. The chain recombines TRBV13 with TRBJ1-4; D not certain. Trimming shortened V by 2 bases and J by 8 bases, and 12 bases separated the two germline ends. The CDR3 has 14 amino acids. CDR1 is PRHDT, CDR2 FYEKMQ, per germline (reference sequence).

The gene calls are TRBV4-1 and TRBJ1-5; tentative D call: TRBD1 (5 bases). This CDR3 contains 13 residues. Germline lookup yields CDR1 MGHRA and CDR2 YSYEKL. V was trimmed by 6 bases and J by 5 bases, leaving 11 bases between them. CDR3 DNA sequence: TGCGCCAGCAGTATACCGGGGGATCAGCCCCAGCATTTT. Its translation: CASSIPGDQPQHF.